Each of the 15 T cell receptor beta chains below was sequenced from the same sample in a study of OX40 agonist ivuxolimab in advanced cancers. Libraries were built with the immunoSEQ multiplex PCR assay. TCRdb retrieved this table from immuneACCESS and kept in-frame rearrangements only. Not all clones are present; in checked studies, unresolved V genes account for under half, and no reason is known for the remainder. This sample lists 50,000 to 70,000 clones; around 81% were detected once. Approximately 2.8% of the sample belongs to the ten largest clones. Here the sequenced sample was CD4+ or CD8+ T cells sorted from blood, taken in a trial of the OX40 agonist ivuxolimab. The receptors shown here come from an adult with an advanced solid tumor such as melanoma, head and neck, liver or kidney cancer.

The chain links TRBV5-6 to TRBJ2-5, with 8 nucleotides matching TRBD1. Trimming at V came to 2 bases and at J to 1 base, leaving 1 base not matched to a gene. The germline V gene encodes CDR1 SGHDT and CDR2 YYEEEE. The CDR3 extends over 14 amino acids. This CDR3 reads CASSFGQGQETQYF. The CDR3 coding sequence is TGTGCCAGCAGCTTCGGACAGGGCCAAGAGACCCAGTACTTC. The whole variable domain, filled in from reference TRBV5-6 and TRBJ2-5, reads DAGVTQSPTHLIKTRGQQVTLRCSPKSGHDTVSWYQQALGQGPQFIFQYYEEEERQRGNFPDRFSGHQFPNYSSELNVNALLLGDSALYLCASSFGQGQETQYFGPGTRLLVL.

The CDR3 DNA reads as TGTGCCAGTAGTATGAGCGGACATGGCTACACCTTC. Encoded protein: CASSMSGHGYTF. The chain uses TRBV19 and TRBJ1-2; unclear D gene. The CDR3 covers 12 residues. V was clipped by 3 bases and J by 6 bases, with 8 bases between them. Germline values: CDR1 LNHDA, CDR2 SQIVND (reference sequence).

The chain carries TRBV7-2 and TRBJ1-5; 7 bases match TRBD1. The ends lost 5 bases at V and 6 bases at J; junction bases unmatched: 4. The CDR3 is made up of 13 amino acids. CDR1 is SGHTA, CDR2 FQGNSA, per germline. CDR3 residues: CASSIDRAQPQHF. CDR3 DNA sequence: TGTGCCAGCAGCATTGACAGGGCTCAGCCCCAGCATTTT.

The chain employs TRBV19 and TRBJ2-3; the match to TRBD1 covers 8 bases. With 6 bases clipped from V and 6 bases from J, the junction kept 5 bases outside the gene matches. CDR3 length: 13 amino acids. Germline CDR1 and CDR2: LNHDA and SQIVND (reference sequence). The CDR3 nucleotides are TGTGCCAGTAGACTAGCAGGGGGCGATACGCAGTATTTT. Translation: CASRLAGGDTQYF.

This rearrangement joins TRBV9 to TRBJ1-4; TRBD1 agrees at 10 bases. This CDR3 contains 14 residues. Trimming at V came to 4 bases and at J to 5 bases, leaving 2 bases not matched to a gene. Germline loops: CDR1 SGDLS, CDR2 YYNGEE. CDR3 protein: CASSMDRGNEKLFF. CDR3 DNA sequence: TGTGCCAGCAGCATGGACAGGGGGAATGAAAAACTGTTTTTT.

This rearrangement joins TRBV6-5 to TRBJ1-2, with D perhaps TRBD1 (6 bases). The CDR3 sequence is 12 residues long. Germline V gene lookup returns CDR1 MNHEY and CDR2 SVGAGI. V dropped 2 bases and J dropped 10 bases, with 11 bases sitting between them. The CDR3 loop reads CASSYLWDIYTF. CDR3 DNA: TGTGCCAGCAGTTACCTCTGGGACATCTACACCTTC.

The J gene is TRBJ2-3, the V gene TRBV19; 10 nucleotides line up with TRBD1. This CDR3 contains 15 residues. CDR1 is LNHDA, CDR2 SQIVND, per germline (reference sequence). The trim removed 3 bases at V and 5 bases at J, leaving 5 bases unmatched. The CDR3 DNA is TGTGCCAGTAGTATTGTGACAGGGGGCAGAGATACGCAGTATTTT. As protein: CASSIVTGGRDTQYF.

This sequence joins TRBV12-1 and TRBJ2-7; the tabulated D call, TRBD2, remains unverified against the DNA. TRBV12-1 is a pseudogene locus. The CDR3 extends over 16 amino acids. DNA for the CDR3: TGTGCCAGCAGCTCTGCTTGCGGGCAGCCCTCGGACGAGCAGTACTTC. It is translated as CASSSACGQPSDEQYF.

The chain links TRBV19 to TRBJ1-1; maybe TRBD1 (5 bases). The germline V and J ends were trimmed by 5 bases and 6 bases, with 13 bases remaining between them. Per the germline V gene, CDR1 is LNHDA and CDR2 is SQIVND (reference sequence). The CDR3 sequence is 13 residues long. The CDR3 DNA reads as TGTGCCAGTAGTCCCAGGGTGGGGGCTGAAGCTTTCTTT. It translates to CASSPRVGAEAFF. The full variable domain, its missing parts supplied by reference TRBV19 and TRBJ1-1, is DGGITQSPKYLFRKEGQNVTLSCEQNLNHDAMYWYRQDPGQGLRLIYYSQIVNDFQKGDIAEGYSVSREKKESFPLTVTSAQKNPTAFYLCASSPRVGAEAFFGQGTRLTVV.

The V gene is TRBV7-9, the J gene TRBJ1-3; D possibly corresponds to TRBD1 (5 bases). Trimming took off 6 bases at V and 0 bases at J, with 12 bases between the two ends. The length of the CDR3 is 15 residues. The germline V gene has CDR1 SEHNR and CDR2 FQNEAQ (reference sequence). The CDR3 is CASSPRGISGNTIYF. The CDR3, as DNA: TGTGCCAGCAGTCCTAGGGGTATCTCTGGAAACACCATATATTTT.

The rearrangement links TRBV6-4 to TRBJ2-1, with TRBD2 as a possible D gene (5 bases). Trimming removed 6 bases from V and 0 bases from J, with 12 bases in between. This CDR3 contains 15 residues. The V gene's germline CDR1 is MRHNA and CDR2 SNTAGT. CDR3 DNA sequence: TGTGCCAGCAGCGCTAGCCCGTTCTCCTACAATGAGCAGTTCTTC. It codes for CASSASPFSYNEQFF.

This clone was counted once. The chain recombines TRBV11-2 with TRBJ2-1, with 9 bases that match TRBD2. This CDR3 is 15 amino acids long. Germline CDR1 SGHAT, CDR2 FQNNGV. V trimming: 1 base; J trimming: 12 bases; junction bases outside the gene matches: 10. CDR3 DNA sequence: TGTGCCAGCAGCTTAGGGTGGGCTAGCGGGGTGGTGCAGTTCTTC. Translated, it gives CASSLGWASGVVQFF.

The chain links TRBV5-6 to TRBJ1-5; D gene unclear. The ends were cut back, 4 bases at V and 3 bases at J, with 8 bases in the middle. The CDR3 consists of 13 residues. CDR1 and CDR2 from the germline V gene are SGHDT and YYEEEE. The CDR3 coding sequence is TGTGCCAGCAGCAGGGATTACAATCAGCCCCAGCATTTT. Protein sequence: CASSRDYNQPQHF.

This chain joins TRBV18 and TRBJ2-3; tentatively, D is TRBD1 or TRBD2 (5 bases each). There are 13 residues in the CDR3. Deletions cut 3 bases from V and 14 bases from J, with 18 bases between. Germline CDR1 and CDR2: KGHSH and LQKENI. The DNA for the CDR3 is TGTGCCAGCTCACCCTCCGGGACCGATTTTCCGTATTTT. Translation: CASSPSGTDFPYF.

J is TRBJ1-2 and V is TRBV6-5; unclear D gene. In germline, CDR1 is MNHEY, CDR2 SVGAGI. V was pared by 2 bases and J by 1 base, with 8 bases between. The length of the CDR3 is 14 residues. CDR3 protein: CASSYQPYNYGYTF. The CDR3, as DNA: TGTGCCAGCAGTTACCAACCGTATAACTATGGCTACACCTTC.